The rows below give T cell receptor beta chains drawn from one sample of a study of blood T cell repertoires in COVID-19. Measured with immunoSEQ multiplex PCR; TCRdb has only the in-frame clones, and not every one. The repertoire holds approximately 30,000 clones, with roughly 90% as singletons. Material for sequencing was peripheral blood. Receptors originate from a human donor with active COVID-19. The donor label of this sample is uncertain. The CDR3 runs from the conserved cysteine through the conserved F or W. D genes are given only for firm matches. Clone size is shown for a subset of rows, as once, few, many or a class of expanded clone.

j_call v_call clone_size d_call cdr3_aa cdr3_nt
TRBJ1-2 TRBV5-6 - - CASSSQLSLYRDGDYGYTF TGTGCCAGCAGCTCCCAGCTTTCTTTATACAGGGATGGCGACTATGGCTACACCTTC
TRBJ2-4 TRBV7-3 - - CASSLVPAGGENIQYF TGTGCCAGCAGCTTGGTGCCCGCTGGCGGGGAAAACATTCAGTACTTC
TRBJ1-5 TRBV7-2 - - CASSLQGSSNQPQHF TGTGCCAGCAGCCTACAAGGGAGCAGCAATCAGCCCCAGCATTTT
TRBJ2-3 TRBV27 - TRBD2 CASRLAGVMFGDTQYF TGTGCCAGCAGACTAGCGGGAGTCATGTTCGGAGATACGCAGTATTTT
TRBJ2-7 TRBV3-1/TRBV3-2 - TRBD1 CASSQGVGTGGHEQYF TGTGCCAGCAGCCAAGGGGTGGGGACAGGGGGCCACGAGCAGTACTTC
TRBJ1-2 TRBV4-2 - - CASSQSTSGWGSYGYTF TGTGCCAGCAGCCAGTCCACCAGTGGGTGGGGCAGCTATGGCTACACCTTC
TRBJ1-4 TRBV5-6 - - CASSFIGPNEKLFF TGTGCCAGCAGCTTTATTGGCCCAAATGAAAAACTGTTTTTT
TRBJ1-2 TRBV4-3 - - CASSQDQSGGWGYGYTF TGCGCCAGCAGCCAAGATCAAAGTGGAGGGTGGGGCTATGGCTACACCTTC
TRBJ2-3 TRBV4-1 - TRBD2 CASSQDGVGGRVGHTQYF TGCGCCAGCAGCCAAGATGGGGTTGGCGGGAGGGTAGGACATACGCAGTATTTT
TRBJ1-2 TRBV19 few - CASSPRGWGLSYGYTF TGTGCCAGTAGTCCCCGAGGTTGGGGGCTCAGCTATGGCTACACCTTC
TRBJ2-7 TRBV6-2/TRBV6-3 - - CASSQVGYEQYF TGTGCCAGCAGTCAGGTGGGCTACGAGCAGTACTTC
TRBJ2-5 TRBV11-3 - - CASSLGGTQETQYF TGTGCCAGCAGCTTAGGAGGGACTCAGGAGACCCAGTACTTC
TRBJ2-7 TRBV10-3 - TRBD2 CAISVGGLAGGVDEQYF TGTGCCATCAGTGTGGGGGGACTAGCGGGAGGTGTAGACGAGCAGTACTTC
TRBJ2-5 TRBV5-4 - - CASSDYSGQRRETQYF TGTGCCAGCAGCGACTACTCTGGACAGCGGAGGGAGACCCAGTACTTC
TRBJ2-7 TRBV6-5 - - CASRQIGEQYF TGTGCCAGCAGACAGATTGGCGAGCAGTACTTC
TRBJ2-1 TRBV6-4 - TRBD2 CASSVGTSVYNEQFF TGTGCCAGCAGTGTCGGGACTAGCGTATACAATGAGCAGTTCTTC
TRBJ1-4 TRBV30 - - CAGHYGQNEKLFF TGTGCCGGTCACTACGGACAGAATGAAAAACTGTTTTTT
TRBJ2-2 TRBV11-1 - - CASSLTSGYSTGELFF TGTGCCAGCAGCTTAACCAGCGGGTATAGCACCGGGGAGCTGTTTTTT